These 26 T cell receptor beta chains originate from one sample sequenced in a study of radiotherapy plus CTLA-4 blockade in lung cancer. The assay was immunoSEQ multiplex PCR, and TCRdb's table has in-frame clones only and misses some. The sample has about 31,000 clones; approximately 80% are singletons. Material: peripheral blood, obtained from a patient treated with radiotherapy plus ipilimumab. These receptor sequences come from a human donor with non-small cell lung cancer who had stable disease on radiotherapy plus ipilimumab.

The chain joins TRBV29-1 to TRBJ1-5; 7 bases map to TRBD1. With 6 bases clipped from V and 5 bases from J, the junction kept 10 bases outside the gene matches. CDR1 is SQVTM, CDR2 ANQGSEA, per germline. The CDR3 totals 14 residues. CDR3 loop: CSVARDSEDQPQHF. The DNA of the CDR3 is TGCAGCGTCGCCCGGGACAGCGAAGATCAGCCCCAGCATTTT.

The chain uses TRBV19 and TRBJ1-6; D is unclear. CDR1 and CDR2 from the germline V gene are LNHDA and SQIVND (reference sequence). The CDR3 loop spans 14 amino acids. Between the trimmed V and J ends, which lost 3 bases and 7 bases, there was a span of 10 bases. For the CDR3, the DNA is TGTGCCAGTAGTATCGGCGCCTTCAATTCACCCCTCCACTTT. Translation: CASSIGAFNSPLHF.

The chain links TRBV5-4 to TRBJ2-6, with D perhaps matching TRBD1 (5 bases). Germline CDR1 is SGHNT and CDR2 is YYREEE (reference sequence). Trimming left V 0 bases short and J 0 bases short, with 13 bases between. The CDR3 is 18 amino acids. The CDR3: CASSLGGRVSSGANVLTF. As DNA, the CDR3 is TGTGCCAGCAGCTTGGGAGGCAGGGTGAGCTCTGGGGCCAACGTCCTGACTTTC.

CDR3 sequence: CASSESLLKNDGYTF. CDR3 sequence (DNA): TGTGCCAGCAGTGAATCACTTCTTAAAAACGATGGCTACACCTTC. The genes are TRBV6-1 and TRBJ1-2; D remains unclear. The ends were cut back, 2 bases at V and 6 bases at J, with 16 bases in the middle. Germline V gives CDR1 MNHNS, CDR2 SASEGT. CDR3 length: 15 residues.

This clone has a handful of counts. This chain links TRBV6-1 with TRBJ1-5; the D is unclear. CDR3 length: 17 residues. The ends were cut back, 2 bases at V and 2 bases at J, with 16 bases in the middle. Germline V gene data show CDR1 as MNHNS and CDR2 as SASEGT. Written as DNA, the CDR3 is TGTGCCAGCAGTGAATGGGAGAGTACTGATGGCAATCAGCCCCAGCATTTT. Translated: CASSEWESTDGNQPQHF.

The CDR3 nucleotides read TGTGCCTGGAGCGCCTGGGGTGGAAACACCATATATTTT. This encodes CAWSAWGGNTIYF. This chain connects TRBV30 to TRBJ1-3; D gene unclear. This CDR3 has 13 residues. CDR1 and CDR2 (germline): GTSNPN, SVGIG (reference sequence). The V gene lost 3 bases and the J gene lost 3 bases, with 9 bases spanning the gap.

V gene TRBV4-1 combines with J gene TRBJ1-1; no firm D call. In germline, CDR1 is MGHRA, CDR2 YSYEKL. V was clipped by 3 bases and J by 7 bases, with 15 bases between them. The CDR3 totals 14 residues. CDR3 nucleotide sequence: TGCGCCAGCAGCCATCCTGCAGCGGGTTTTGAAGCTTTCTTT. It yields the protein CASSHPAAGFEAFF.

The chain employs TRBV5-1 and TRBJ2-1; no reliable D call. Per the germline V gene, CDR1 is SGHRS and CDR2 is YFSETQ. This CDR3 spans 16 amino acids. V gave up 4 bases and J gave up 0 bases, with 14 bases separating them. CDR3 in DNA: TGCGCCAGCAGCCGTACTCCGATTAGCTCCTACAATGAGCAGTTCTTC. Residues: CASSRTPISSYNEQFF.

This rearrangement joins TRBV6-1 to TRBJ2-6; the D is unclear. Looked up from germline, CDR1 is MNHNS and CDR2 is SASEGT. Trimming stripped 2 bases from V and 0 bases from J, with 5 bases between. The CDR3 is 15 residues long. CDR3 bases: TGTGCCAGCAGTGAAACCGGCTCTGGGGCCAACGTCCTGACTTTC. This gives the protein CASSETGSGANVLTF.

A few counts support this clone. The V call is TRBV5-1, the J call TRBJ1-4; 11 nucleotides align to TRBD1. The germline gives CDR1 SGHRS, CDR2 YFSETQ. CDR3 length equals 17 residues. V lost 0 bases, J lost 2 bases, and 3 bases stayed unmatched. CDR3 DNA: TGCGCCAGCAGCTTGGCCGGGACAGGGGGGACTAATGAAAAACTGTTTTTT. Translating it yields CASSLAGTGGTNEKLFF.

This chain joins TRBV5-4 and TRBJ1-2; the D gene is possibly TRBD1 (5 bases). Germline loops: CDR1 SGHNT, CDR2 YYREEE (reference sequence). V dropped 0 bases and J dropped 13 bases, with 16 bases sitting between them. This CDR3 has 13 residues. CDR3 amino acids: CASSLDPLGARTF. The CDR3 DNA sequence: TGTGCCAGCAGCTTGGATCCCTTAGGGGCCCGCACCTTC.

The gene calls are TRBV27 and TRBJ1-2, with 9 bases aligning to TRBD1. Germline values: CDR1 MNHEY, CDR2 SMNVEV (reference sequence). J lost 5 bases, V lost 5 bases, and 3 bases had no gene match. CDR3 length equals 13 residues. Written as DNA, the CDR3 is TGTGCCAGCAGTGCGGGACAGGGTTATGGCTACACCTTC. It specifies CASSAGQGYGYTF.

The rearrangement links TRBV10-3 to TRBJ1-1, with TRBD1 as a possible D gene (5 bases). The V end was cut by 3 bases, the J end by 4 bases, with 15 bases between. This CDR3 comprises 15 residues. Germline V gene lookup returns CDR1 ENHRY and CDR2 SYGVKD. The CDR3 region has the DNA TGTGCCATCAGTGACAGGGTCGGTAGGGGCACTGAAGCTTTCTTT. Its translation is CAISDRVGRGTEAFF.

This sequence joins TRBV7-2 and TRBJ1-1, with a tentative D call TRBD1 (5 bases). The CDR3 totals 14 residues. V was pared by 5 bases and J by 1 base, with 11 bases between. CDR1 SGHTA and CDR2 FQGNSA come from the germline V gene. This CDR3 reads CASSLLGGNTEAFF. The CDR3 DNA is TGTGCCAGCAGCCTGCTTGGGGGGAACACTGAAGCTTTCTTT. Variable domain in full (rest from reference TRBV7-2 and TRBJ1-1): GAGVSQSPSNKVTEKGKDVELRCDPISGHTALYWYRQSLGQGLEFLIYFQGNSAPDKSGLPSDRFSAERTGGSVSTLTIQRTQQEDSAVYLCASSLLGGNTEAFFGQGTRLTVV.

The rearrangement uses TRBV6-6 and TRBJ2-2, with D perhaps assigned TRBD1 or TRBD2 (6 bases each). V was shortened by 2 bases and J by 0 bases, with 10 bases between the two germline ends. The CDR3 has 16 amino acids. Germline assignment: CDR1 MNHNY and CDR2 SVGAGI (reference sequence). The CDR3 loop reads CASSYAGHPNTGELFF. CDR3 DNA sequence: TGTGCCAGCAGTTACGCGGGACATCCGAACACCGGGGAGCTGTTTTTT.

This clone is labeled as large. The chain combines TRBV6-4 with TRBJ1-6; no definite D call. The germline V gene has CDR1 MRHNA and CDR2 SNTAGT. V was shortened by 2 bases and J by 7 bases, with 9 bases between the two germline ends. The CDR3 runs to 14 residues. This CDR3 is CASSDESENSPLHF. Written as DNA, the CDR3 is TGTGCCAGCAGTGACGAGAGCGAGAATTCACCCCTCCACTTT.

V gene TRBV5-1 combines with J gene TRBJ1-4, with 8 bases that match TRBD1. This CDR3 comprises 14 residues. Germline CDR1 SGHRS, CDR2 YFSETQ. The V gene end was trimmed by 5 bases and the J gene end by 8 bases; junction bases not matched to a gene: 8. CDR3 loop: CASRLRTGTEKLFF. Here the CDR3 DNA reads TGCGCCAGCAGGTTGAGGACAGGGACGGAAAAACTGTTTTTT. Looking up the rest from reference TRBV5-1 and TRBJ1-4 gives the full variable domain: KAGVTQTPRYLIKTRGQQVTLSCSPISGHRSVSWYQQTPGQGLQFLFEYFSETQRNKGNFPGRFSGRQFSNSRSEMNVSTLELGDSALYLCASRLRTGTEKLFFGSGTQLSVL.

The genes are TRBV12-5 and TRBJ1-3, with D uncertain. The V gene's germline CDR1 is LGHNT and CDR2 FRNRAP. The ends were cut back, 1 base at V and 0 bases at J, with 13 bases in the middle. This CDR3 spans 17 amino acids. The CDR3 nucleotides are TGTGCTAGTGGTTTGGACCTCGGACGGACCTCTGGAAACACCATATATTTT. Translation: CASGLDLGRTSGNTIYF.

The chain uses TRBV28 and TRBJ1-5; no definite D call. Per the germline V gene, CDR1 is MDHEN and CDR2 is SYDVKM. The germline V and J ends were trimmed by 8 bases and 1 base, with 9 bases remaining between them. This CDR3 contains 13 residues. The CDR3: CASLPDSNQPQHF. Here the CDR3 DNA reads TGTGCCAGCCTCCCAGACAGCAATCAGCCCCAGCATTTT. Looking up the rest from reference TRBV28 and TRBJ1-5 gives the full variable domain: DVKVTQSSRYLVKRTGEKVFLECVQDMDHENMFWYRQDPGLGLRLIYFSYDVKMKEKGDIPEGYSVSREKKERFSLILESASTNQTSMYLCASLPDSNQPQHFGDGTRLSIL.

The sample holds one count of this clone. The chain has TRBV13 and TRBJ1-1, with D tentatively TRBD1 (5 bases). The CDR3 runs to 17 residues. Germline loops: CDR1 PRHDT, CDR2 FYEKMQ (reference sequence). V was trimmed by 1 base and J by 1 base, leaving 16 bases between them. As DNA, the CDR3 is TGTGCCAGCAGCTTAGATATTGGCAGAAGGGGGAACACTGAAGCTTTCTTT. Its protein is CASSLDIGRRGNTEAFF.

This chain joins TRBV7-8 and TRBJ2-1, with 8 bases identical to TRBD1. This CDR3 has 12 amino acids. V lost 5 bases to trimming and J lost 9 bases; unmatched junction nucleotides: 3. In germline, CDR1 is SGHVS, CDR2 FQNEAQ. The CDR3: CASSRTGIEQFF. The DNA for the CDR3 is TGTGCCAGCAGCCGGACAGGGATTGAGCAGTTCTTC.

V is TRBV27 and J is TRBJ1-1; the D gene is possibly TRBD1 (5 bases). From germline, CDR1 is MNHEY and CDR2 SMNVEV (reference sequence). This CDR3 has 13 residues. Trimming stripped 4 bases from V and 5 bases from J, with 11 bases between. The CDR3 DNA follows: TGTGCCAGCAGTTGGCGCAGGGTTACTGAAGCTTTCTTT. Amino acid sequence: CASSWRRVTEAFF.

The chain joins TRBV29-1 to TRBJ1-5; TRBD1 is a possible D gene (5 bases). The CDR3 totals 12 residues. Trimming shortened V by 6 bases and J by 5 bases, and 11 bases separated the two germline ends. The germline CDR1 and CDR2 sequences are SQVTM and ANQGSEA. The CDR3 DNA follows: TGCAGCGTCCAAGGAGGGGATCAGCCCCAGCATTTT. As protein: CSVQGGDQPQHF.

The V call is TRBV2, the J call TRBJ1-5; D is perhaps TRBD1 (5 bases). This CDR3 region has 14 residues. Trimming cost V 8 bases and J 7 bases, with 18 bases left between them. From germline, CDR1 is SNHLY and CDR2 FYNNEI. CDR3: CASQQGGGQQPQHF. As DNA, the CDR3 is TGTGCCAGCCAGCAGGGCGGAGGGCAACAGCCCCAGCATTTT.

A word on this clone: The same CDR3 can be traced to other DNA sequences in this sample. V is TRBV5-1 and J is TRBJ2-5; no clear D. The CDR3 contains 12 residues. Germline V lookup: CDR1 SGHRS, CDR2 YFSETQ. Trimming pared 2 bases from V and 0 bases from J, leaving 2 bases between. Written as DNA, the CDR3 is TGCGCCAGCAGCTTAGACCAAGAGACCCAGTACTTC. Its translation: CASSLDQETQYF.

With regard to this clone: Within the sample, other DNA sequences also encode this same CDR3. This chain links TRBV29-1 with TRBJ1-1; D remains unclear. CDR3 size: 11 residues. Trimming stripped 4 bases from V and 0 bases from J, with 3 bases between. Germline V lookup: CDR1 SQVTM, CDR2 ANQGSEA. The CDR3 DNA reads TGCAGCGTTGGTGTGAACACTGAAGCTTTCTTT. As protein: CSVGVNTEAFF. The full variable domain, in which reference TRBV29-1 and TRBJ1-1 provide the parts outside the CDR3, is SAVISQKPSRDICQRGTSLTIQCQVDSQVTMMFWYRQQPGQSLTLIATANQGSEATYESGFVIDKFPISRPNLTFSTLTVSNMSPEDSSIYLCSVGVNTEAFFGQGTRLTVV.